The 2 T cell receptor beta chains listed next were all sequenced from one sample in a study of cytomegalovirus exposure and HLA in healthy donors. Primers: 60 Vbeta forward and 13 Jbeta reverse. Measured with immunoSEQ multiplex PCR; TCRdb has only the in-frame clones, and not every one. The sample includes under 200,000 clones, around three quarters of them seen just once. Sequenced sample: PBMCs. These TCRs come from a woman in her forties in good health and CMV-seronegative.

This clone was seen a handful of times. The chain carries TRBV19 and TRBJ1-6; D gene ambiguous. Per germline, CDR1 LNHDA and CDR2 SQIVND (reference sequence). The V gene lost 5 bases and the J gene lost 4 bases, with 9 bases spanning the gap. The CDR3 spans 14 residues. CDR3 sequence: CASSGSTYNSPLHF. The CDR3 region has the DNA TGTGCCAGTAGTGGATCGACATATAATTCACCCCTCCACTTT.

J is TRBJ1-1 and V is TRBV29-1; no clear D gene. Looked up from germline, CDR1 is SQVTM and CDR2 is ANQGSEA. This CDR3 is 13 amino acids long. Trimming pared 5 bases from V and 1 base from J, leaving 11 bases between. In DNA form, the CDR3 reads TGCAGCGTTACACAGAGACCGAACACTGAAGCTTTCTTT. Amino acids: CSVTQRPNTEAFF.